This entry lists 11 T cell receptor beta chains sequenced from one sample in a study of CD8 T cells in Susac syndrome (dated by TCRdb to between 2018 and 2021). Library method: the immunoSEQ multiplex PCR assay. RNA was extracted using the RNeasy kit, and about 0.45 to 1 ug of the RNA was reverse transcribed with random hexamers. TCRdb reprocessed the public reads (quality trimming at Q25 with fastp, clone calling with MiXCR) and kept in-frame beta chains. Every distinct CDR3 protein forms one entry, paired with its most common genes and DNA. Counted in this sample were about 300,000 distinct CDR3 sequences; approximately 85% of them appeared once. 0.2% to 0.25% of the sample is held by the ten biggest clonotypes. Sequenced: CD8+ T cells from PBMCs. The source is a human donor with multiple sclerosis.

This clonotype was counted once. This chain uses TRBV30 with TRBJ2-1; no firm D call. V lost 1 base and J 9 bases, leaving 7 bases between the germline ends. The CDR3 is 11 amino acids. Germline-derived CDR1 and CDR2 are GTSNPN and SVGIG (reference sequence). CDR3 protein: CAWSGNTEQFF. DNA for the CDR3: TGTGCCTGGAGTGGGAACACTGAGCAGTTCTTC.

This clonotype has only one observation. J is TRBJ2-1 and V is TRBV4-3; D call uncertain. The V end lost 0 bases, the J end lost 4 bases, and 10 bases lay between the germline ends. CDR1 is LGHNA and CDR2 is YSLEER in the germline V gene. This CDR3 is built from 15 residues. CDR3 loop: CASSQDLAYYNEQFF. The CDR3 DNA reads TGCGCCAGCAGCCAAGATCTCGCGTATTACAATGAGCAGTTCTTC.

The V and J genes are TRBV14 and TRBJ2-7; no reliable D call. CDR1 is SGHDN, CDR2 FVKESK, per germline. The CDR3 runs 14 residues. Trimming stripped 0 bases from V and 4 bases from J, with 10 bases between. Written as DNA, the CDR3 is TGTGCCAGCAGCCAAGATTCCTCGGAATACGAGCAGTACTTC. This sequence encodes CASSQDSSEYEQYF.

The chain employs TRBV20-1 and TRBJ2-1, with 10 bases aligning to TRBD2. V lost 3 bases and J lost 7; bases outside the gene matches: 9. The V gene's germline CDR1 is DFQATT and CDR2 SNEGSKA (reference sequence). The CDR3 contains 15 residues. The CDR3 sequence is CSARGLAGALNEQFF. The CDR3 DNA sequence: TGCAGTGCTAGGGGGCTAGCGGGAGCCCTTAATGAGCAGTTCTTC.

The rearrangement links TRBV27 to TRBJ2-3; 12 positions agree with TRBD1. There are 17 residues in the CDR3. CDR1 and CDR2 from the germline V gene are MNHEY and SMNVEV (reference sequence). V shed 5 bases, J shed 2 bases, and the junction held 8 bases outside the gene matches. CDR3 region: CASSGIGTGGYTDTQYF. The DNA for the CDR3 is TGTGCCAGCAGTGGTATTGGGACAGGGGGCTACACAGATACGCAGTATTTT.

The chain links TRBV4-1 to TRBJ2-7, with 11 positions matching TRBD2. Trimming at V came to 4 bases and at J to 4 bases, leaving 9 bases not matched to a gene. Germline-derived CDR1 and CDR2 are MGHRA and YSYEKL. CDR3 length: 16 amino acids. The CDR3, as DNA: TGCGCCAGCAGCCTCTTCACCGGGACTAGCGGTTACGAGCAGTACTTC. Translation gives CASSLFTGTSGYEQYF.

The rearrangement uses TRBV5-1 and TRBJ2-3; the D is unclear. The V end was cut by 1 base, the J end by 5 bases, with 8 bases between. CDR3 length: 13 amino acids. Germline V gives CDR1 SGHRS, CDR2 YFSETQ. CDR3 DNA: TGCGCCAGCAGCTTGCCTGCAGAAGATACGCAGTATTTT. It specifies CASSLPAEDTQYF. The full variable domain, rest sourced from reference TRBV5-1 and TRBJ2-3, is KAGVTQTPRYLIKTRGQQVTLSCSPISGHRSVSWYQQTPGQGLQFLFEYFSETQRNKGNFPGRFSGRQFSNSRSEMNVSTLELGDSALYLCASSLPAEDTQYFGPGTRLTVL.

This clonotype was detected once. The rearrangement joins TRBV7-9 to TRBJ2-7; 11 nucleotides agree with TRBD2. Germline V gene lookup returns CDR1 SEHNR and CDR2 FQNEAQ (reference sequence). Trimming at V came to 1 base and at J to 5 bases, leaving 10 bases not matched to a gene. The CDR3 runs to 17 residues. CDR3 sequence reads: CASSLGLTSGRKDEQYF. For the CDR3, the DNA is TGTGCCAGCAGCTTAGGGCTCACTAGCGGGAGAAAGGACGAGCAGTACTTC.

In DNA form, the CDR3 reads TGTGCCAGCAGCCAGGGGATGTGGAGCTCCTACGAGCAGTACTTC. It yields the protein CASSQGMWSSYEQYF. The J gene is TRBJ2-7, the V gene TRBV14; D remains unclear. The CDR3 length is 15 residues. Germline V lookup: CDR1 SGHDN, CDR2 FVKESK. Trimming shortened V by 3 bases and J by 0 bases, and 12 bases separated the two germline ends.

The rearrangement links TRBV13 to TRBJ2-7; D assignment may be TRBD1 or TRBD2 (6 bases each). Trimming took 2 bases from V and 4 from J, leaving 12 bases between them. This CDR3 is 14 amino acids long. Germline CDR1 and CDR2: PRHDT and FYEKMQ (reference sequence). The DNA of the CDR3 is TGTGCCAGCAGCTTAAGGGGGGCCGGATACGAGCAGTACTTC. Its translation: CASSLRGAGYEQYF.

In DNA, the CDR3 is TGTGCCAGCAGCCGGGCAGCTGAAGCCTACGAGCAGTACTTC. As protein: CASSRAAEAYEQYF. The chain uses TRBV4-2 and TRBJ2-7, with no clear D. With 4 bases removed from V and 2 bases from J, the gap between germline ends came to 12 bases. CDR1 and CDR2 from the germline V gene are LGHNA and YNFKEQ. The CDR3 is 14 residues long.